Following are 9 T cell receptor beta chains from one sample sequenced in a study of OX40 agonist ivuxolimab in advanced cancers. The assay was immunoSEQ multiplex PCR, and TCRdb's table has in-frame clones only and misses some. The sample contains about 77,000 clones, roughly 91% of which appear only once. Sequencing used CD4+ or CD8+ T cells sorted from blood, obtained in a trial of the OX40 agonist ivuxolimab. These receptors originate from an adult with an advanced solid tumor such as melanoma, head and neck, liver or kidney cancer.

The CDR3 DNA sequence: TGCGCCAGTAGGGAAGCAGGGTATGGAAACACCATATATTTT. It is translated as CASREAGYGNTIYF. The J gene is TRBJ1-3, the V gene TRBV5-1, with D possibly TRBD1 on 5 matching bases. The CDR3 totals 14 residues. Germline CDR1 SGHRS, CDR2 YFSETQ. V was clipped by 8 bases and J by 3 bases, with 15 bases between them.

J is TRBJ1-6 and V is TRBV5-5, with a weak D call TRBD1 (6 bases). V was trimmed by 4 bases and J by 14 bases, leaving 16 bases between them. The CDR3 has 13 amino acids. Germline loops: CDR1 SGHKS, CDR2 YYEKEE (reference sequence). CDR3 DNA: TGTGCCAGCAGCCTCCGGGACACCGGAACCCTCCACTTT. Translated: CASSLRDTGTLHF.

The genes are TRBV11-3 and TRBJ2-4; TRBD1 is a possible D gene (6 bases). This CDR3 region has 13 residues. Germline assignment: CDR1 SGHNT and CDR2 YENEEA. The ends were cut back, 5 bases at V and 6 bases at J, with 11 bases in the middle. CDR3: CASSLRGGNIQYF. CDR3 sequence (DNA): TGTGCCAGCAGCCTCAGGGGCGGAAACATTCAGTACTTC.

This sequence joins TRBV19 and TRBJ2-1; 14 nucleotides line up with TRBD2. CDR1 and CDR2 from the germline V gene are LNHDA and SQIVND (reference sequence). J was trimmed by 15 bases and V by 5 bases; bases with no gene match: 6. The CDR3 contains 13 residues. In DNA form, the CDR3 reads TGTGCCAGTAGTCGAGGGACTAGCGGGAGCCCGTTCTTC. Amino acids: CASSRGTSGSPFF.

In its sample, this clone was seen once. The DNA for the CDR3 is TGTGCCAGCAGTTGGGACAGGGCTGATACGCAGTATTTT. Amino acid sequence: CASSWDRADTQYF. The chain combines TRBV27 with TRBJ2-3, with 9 bases lining up with TRBD1. The germline CDR1 and CDR2 sequences are MNHEY and SMNVEV (reference sequence). The CDR3 runs to 13 residues. With 4 bases clipped from V and 6 bases from J, the junction kept 2 bases outside the gene matches.

The V and J genes are TRBV9 and TRBJ1-3; tentative D call: TRBD1 (6 bases). The CDR3 length is 14 residues. V was clipped by 3 bases and J by 0 bases, with 7 bases between them. Germline V gene lookup returns CDR1 SGDLS and CDR2 YYNGEE. CDR3 sequence (DNA): TGTGCCAGCAGCGCACAGGGCTCTGGAAACACCATATATTTT. It translates to CASSAQGSGNTIYF.

This chain connects TRBV10-3 to TRBJ1-1; 8 bases agree with TRBD1. The V and J ends lost 4 bases and 4 bases, in that order; junction bases with no gene match: 17. This CDR3 has 18 amino acids. Germline lookup yields CDR1 ENHRY and CDR2 SYGVKD. The CDR3 loop is CAISAGIGDRTRGTEAFF. CDR3 coding DNA: TGTGCCATCAGTGCCGGAATCGGGGACAGGACCCGTGGCACTGAAGCTTTCTTT.

This clone came up once. The chain couples TRBV6-1 to TRBJ1-5, with no clear D. V lost 4 bases, J lost 6 bases, and 13 bases lay in between. The CDR3 length is 14 residues. Germline CDR1 is MNHNS and CDR2 is SASEGT. The CDR3 sequence: CASSGLSPGQPQHF. CDR3 in DNA: TGTGCCAGCAGTGGCCTGTCACCGGGTCAGCCCCAGCATTTT.

The genes are TRBV9 and TRBJ2-3; 14 bases agree with TRBD2. With 4 bases clipped from V and 4 bases from J, the junction kept 8 bases outside the gene matches. This CDR3 spans 17 amino acids. Germline V gives CDR1 SGDLS, CDR2 YYNGEE. The CDR3 DNA is TGTGCCAGCAGCTCACCGGGACTAGCGGGAGTTTCAGATACGCAGTATTTT. It translates to CASSSPGLAGVSDTQYF.